Included here is one TCR beta chain sequence, with context. Its antigen is still unknown. No much larger clonotype is one base removed from it; base qualities were not supplied. The record originates from a study of PD-L1 blockade in urothelial cancer (dated by TCRdb to about 2017). The study in broad terms: Therapy was started in the mid-2010s for all patients, and atezolizumab 1,200 mg was administered intravenously every 3 weeks. Twenty-five of 29 patients were males with bladder-origin urothelial cancer, and 18 of 29 reported a prior smoking history. Some 30 patients had pretreatment blood TCR-seq, about 24 had at least one posttreatment blood collection, and about 24 had tumor TCR-seq. Several patients achieved durable clinical benefit and approximately 20 did not. Five patients were excluded from tumor TCR analyses because tumors from two patients failed quality control and tumor was unavailable for three patients. From tumor samples, the median yield was 1,402 T cells and about 980 unique TCRs, with median clonality of roughly 0.089 and T cell proportion of 0.097 to 0.1. The study was an exploratory multi-omic analysis of somatic, immune and clinical correlates of response to PD-L1 blockade with atezolizumab in urothelial cancer. In the same patients who had TCR sequencing, pretreatment tumors also underwent whole exome sequencing and RNA sequencing. Pretreatment tumor samples, along with matched peripheral blood serially collected before and after atezolizumab treatment, were subjected to TCR sequencing. Patients had an ECOG performance status of 0 or 1 and had received between 0 and 3 prior chemotherapy regimens. Durable clinical benefit was defined as a progression-free survival longer than 6 months, and TCR features were additionally tested against progression-free survival and overall survival. What the authors observed across the whole study: FFPE tumor samples that were not collected immediately before treatment were used, and only one sample per patient was analyzed, so heterogeneity was possibly missed. Greater expansion of tumor-associated TCR clones in peripheral blood 3 weeks after the start of treatment was observed in patients with durable benefit (n of about 20, p = 0.022). A higher proportion of tumor-infiltrating T lymphocytes was found in patients with durable benefit (n ≈ 23, Mann-Whitney p = 0.047). Because the sample size was small (n ≈ 31) and many of the analyses were exploratory, the results are meant to be hypothesis-generating.

The sample's time point label is to be understood as: pretreatment tumor sample. The cohort included some 30 patients with locally advanced or metastatic urothelial carcinoma who were treated at Memorial Sloan Kettering on a trial protocol. Every piece of tumor tissue used for sequencing was obtained prior to atezolizumab dosing. The Qiagen DNeasy Blood extraction kit was used to purify genomic DNA from total PBMCs and from tumor samples. Each PCR received spiked-in synthetic TCR analog templates so that absolute template abundance could be estimated from read counts. In FFPE tumors, housekeeping genes were amplified and quantified as a way to estimate usable DNA and compute T cell fraction. TCRbeta CDR3 regions were amplified from genomic DNA with bias-controlled V and J gene primers using the immunoSEQ assay. Sequencing of rearranged TCRbeta segments was done at approximately 20X coverage. For the original study's pipeline: Clustering was used to correct sequencing errors, and CDR3s were annotated against IMGT so that V, D and J genes could be assigned. Downstream analyses used only productive TCRbeta rearrangements, leaving out any out-of-frame or stop-codon sequences. Clonality was calculated as one minus the Shannon entropy normalized by the log of the number of unique productive sequences. Clones differing between time points or between blood and tumor were identified by Fisher's exact test with Benjamini-Hochberg correction at adjusted p below 0.01. The table was pulled from immuneACCESS by TCRdb, which kept in-frame rearrangements only. Such tables lose some clones; where checked, under half of the loss comes from unresolved V genes, and the rest has no known cause. D and trimming were read from the DNA, whereas the V and J calls and clone size are those reported in that table. The sample contains 500 or so clones, 30% to 40% of them found a single time. 25% to 35% of the sample is taken by the ten largest.

The germline V end is reduced by 3 bases and the J end by 3 bases; junction bases left unmatched: 6. The CDR3 contains 16 residues, cysteine and phenylalanine counted. Only the CDR3 DNA is retained, 48 bases long and in frame from the first base. From a lookup of the germline V gene, CDR1 and CDR2 are SGHNT and YENEEA. The rearrangement joined TRBV11-3 to TRBJ2-2, and TRBD2 matches 8 of the central bases. The origin of this receptor is a woman between 65 and 79 years old with urothelial cancer. The sample in question was tumor tissue, obtained before atezolizumab (anti-PD-L1) treatment. The CDR3 reads as follows: CASSFGLAGYTGELFF. The DNA is as follows: TGTGCCAGCAGCTTCGGTCTAGCGGGTTACACCGGGGAGCTGTTTTTT. With the rest looked up from the reference TRBV11-3 and TRBJ2-2 genes rather than sequenced, the full variable domain is EAGVVQSPRYKIIEKKQPVAFWCNPISGHNTLYWYLQNLGQGPELLIRYENEEAVDDSQLPKDRFSAERLKGVDSTLKIQPAELGDSAVYLCASSFGLAGYTGELFFGEGSRLTVL.